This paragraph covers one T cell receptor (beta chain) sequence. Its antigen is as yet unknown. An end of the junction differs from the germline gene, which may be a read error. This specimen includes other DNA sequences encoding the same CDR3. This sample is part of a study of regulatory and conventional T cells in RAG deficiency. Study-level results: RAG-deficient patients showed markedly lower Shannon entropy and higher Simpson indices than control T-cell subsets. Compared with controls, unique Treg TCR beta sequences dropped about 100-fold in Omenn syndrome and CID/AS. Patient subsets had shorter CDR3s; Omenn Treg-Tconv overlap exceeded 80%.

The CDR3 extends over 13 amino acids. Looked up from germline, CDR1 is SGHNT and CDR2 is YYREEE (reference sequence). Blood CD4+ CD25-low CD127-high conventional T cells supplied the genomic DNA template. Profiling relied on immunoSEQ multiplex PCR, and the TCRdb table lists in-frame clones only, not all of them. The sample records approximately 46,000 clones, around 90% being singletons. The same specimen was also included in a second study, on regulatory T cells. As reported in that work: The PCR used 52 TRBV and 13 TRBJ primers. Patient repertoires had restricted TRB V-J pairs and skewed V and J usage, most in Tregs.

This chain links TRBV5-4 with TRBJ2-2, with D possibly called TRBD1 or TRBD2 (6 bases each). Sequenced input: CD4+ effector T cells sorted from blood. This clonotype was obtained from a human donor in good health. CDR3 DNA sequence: TGTGCCAGCAGCTTGGCGGGGGCGGCGGAGCTGTTTTTC. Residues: CASSLAGAAELFF.